The next 4 T cell receptor beta chains were all read from a single sample in a study of T cells in Graves' hyperthyroidism and ophthalmopathy. The investigators amplified TCR beta CDR3 regions from RNA transcripts. The HTBI primer set was used in a first-round RT-PCR of the TCR CDR3. In TCRdb, the multiplex PCR reads were re-called with MiXCR into one record per CDR3 protein. The repertoire has fewer than 450,000 distinct CDR3 sequences, roughly 20% of them found once; the top ten carry around two fifths. Sequenced input: blood. These receptors originate from a man between 18 and 29 years old with Graves' ophthalmopathy.

The sample holds a few counts of this clonotype. The chain uses TRBV5-1 and TRBJ1-2; D gene unclear. Trimming pared 4 bases from V and 6 bases from J, leaving 13 bases between. Germline-derived CDR1 and CDR2 are SGHRS and YFSETQ. The CDR3 has 13 residues. CDR3 nucleotide sequence: TGCGCCAGCAGCCCCCCCCAGATGGATGGCTACACCTTC. Translated, it gives CASSPPQMDGYTF.

The CDR3 DNA follows: TGCGCCAGCAGCACTAGCGGACTCTCCTACAATGAGCAGTTCTTC. Its translation is CASSTSGLSYNEQFF. The chain has TRBV5-1 and TRBJ2-1; 8 nucleotides agree with TRBD2. This CDR3 comprises 15 residues. Germline V gives CDR1 SGHRS, CDR2 YFSETQ. J lost 0 bases, V lost 4 bases, and 3 bases had no gene match.

For the CDR3, the DNA is TGTGCCAGTAGTTACAGGGGGGGCGAACAGCCCCAGCATTTT. It is translated as CASSYRGGEQPQHF. The chain recombines TRBV19 with TRBJ1-5; 8 nucleotides match TRBD1. The ends lost 5 bases at V and 7 bases at J; junction bases unmatched: 7. The germline V gene encodes CDR1 LNHDA and CDR2 SQIVND (reference sequence). The CDR3 extends over 14 amino acids.

About this clonotype itself: Being one base from a much bigger clone, this may be a read error. J is TRBJ2-3 and V is TRBV24-1, with 8 positions matching TRBD2. Trimming removed 4 bases from V and 0 bases from J; junction bases left unmatched: 5. Per the germline V gene, CDR1 is KGHDR and CDR2 is SFDVKD. The CDR3 totals 16 residues. For the CDR3, the DNA is TGTGCCACCAGTGACCCCGGGACTAGAAGCACAGATACGCAGTATTTT. It encodes CATSDPGTRSTDTQYF.